This T cell receptor beta chain comes out of a study of vaccination and CD4 T cells after COVID-19. Whole-study findings and limits: No early post-infection timepoints were studied, and convalescent patients studied were relatively few.

This clonotype was seen only once. Its antigen is undetermined. CDR3 size: 15 residues. The germline CDR1 and CDR2 sequences are SGHVS and FQNEAQ. Trimming removed 4 bases from V and 4 bases from J; junction bases left unmatched: 5. The treatment: approximately nine-day PBMC culture with coronavirus spike peptide pools or control peptides (ViraFEST assay). The Oncomine TCR Beta short-read assay was what sequenced the DNA obtained from cultured CD4+ T cells. TCRdb ran MiXCR on the PCR reads and lists one entry per CDR3 protein. The table records roughly 9,400 distinct CDR3 sequences, roughly 57% of them present only once.

Sequencing used CD4+ T cells from blood, cultured in vitro. The chain links TRBV7-8 to TRBJ2-5, with 11 bases fitting TRBD2. This TCR derives from a human donor who had recovered from COVID-19. CDR3: CASSSLAGALETQYF. The CDR3 coding sequence is TGTGCCAGCAGCTCACTAGCGGGAGCATTAGAGACCCAGTACTTC.